The 14 T cell receptor beta chains below were found in one sample sequenced in a study of regulatory T cells in long-lasting Graves disease. Indicated time point: newly diagnosed GD, antithyroid drugs for less than 3 months. Construction of the TCR library relied on RNA isolated from PBMCs. Sequencing libraries for TCR beta were prepared with iRepertoire HTBI primers and Arm-PCR of CDR3 regions. TCRdb re-called the multiplex PCR reads with MiXCR, one entry per CDR3 protein. This table has a few hundred thousand distinct CDR3 sequences, approximately 15% appearing once. In addition, the sample was reused for a study of T cells in Graves' hyperthyroidism and ophthalmopathy.

The sample in question was peripheral blood mononuclear cells (PBMCs), obtained at new diagnosis, from a patient treated with antithyroid drugs. The receptors were sampled from a man aged 25 to 40 with Graves disease.

Many counts were recorded for this clonotype. The V call is TRBV27, the J call TRBJ2-2, with no clear D. Looked up from germline, CDR1 is MNHEY and CDR2 is SMNVEV (reference sequence). This CDR3 spans 16 amino acids. Trimming stripped 0 bases from V and 7 bases from J, with 15 bases between. CDR3 region: CASSLSASSHFGELFF. Here the CDR3 DNA reads TGTGCCAGCAGTTTATCAGCGTCGTCTCATTTCGGGGAGCTGTTTTTT.

There are a few counts of this clonotype. The rearrangement links TRBV19 to TRBJ2-3, with 8 bases that match TRBD2. Looked up from germline, CDR1 is LNHDA and CDR2 is SQIVND (reference sequence). CDR3 length: 16 residues. The ends lost 6 bases at V and 5 bases at J; junction bases unmatched: 13. CDR3 sequence (DNA): TGTGCCAGTAGCGGCGTTCTAGCGGGTACGAGAGATACGCAGTATTTT. This translates into CASSGVLAGTRDTQYF.

V and J are TRBV7-3 and TRBJ2-5, with 13 bases aligning to TRBD2. With V trimmed by 5 bases and J by 4 bases, 7 bases remained unmatched. The CDR3 contains 16 residues. The V gene's germline CDR1 is SGHTA and CDR2 FQGTGA. CDR3 bases: TGTGCCAGCAGCCCAATGGGACTAGCGGGGCGAGAGACCCAGTACTTC. Amino acid sequence: CASSPMGLAGRETQYF.

This clonotype was detected only a few times. The V gene is TRBV5-1, the J gene TRBJ1-3, with a weak D call TRBD1 (5 bases). CDR1 and CDR2 (germline): SGHRS, YFSETQ. The CDR3 is 14 residues long. Deletions cut 1 base from V and 3 bases from J, with 8 bases between. The CDR3 sequence is CASSLNRGGNTIYF. In DNA form, the CDR3 reads TGCGCCAGCAGCTTGAATAGGGGTGGAAACACCATATATTTT.

This sequence joins TRBV7-8 and TRBJ2-7, with a weak D call TRBD2 (6 bases). Germline CDR1 and CDR2: SGHVS and FQNEAQ. Between the trimmed V and J ends, which lost 5 bases and 2 bases, there was a span of 19 bases. The CDR3 spans 16 residues. This CDR3 is CASSPVRGSGPYEQYF. As DNA, the CDR3 is TGTGCCAGCAGCCCAGTCCGGGGGAGCGGCCCCTACGAGCAGTACTTC.

This clonotype was seen repeatedly, ten times or more. The chain is built from TRBV12-3 or TRBV12-4 and TRBJ1-1, with 9 nucleotides matching TRBD1. V lost 7 bases to trimming and J lost 4 bases; unmatched junction nucleotides: 7. The CDR3 runs 14 residues. DNA for the CDR3: TGTGCCAGCACCCTCGGGACAGGGAGCACTGAAGCTTTCTTT. Its translation is CASTLGTGSTEAFF.

This clonotype was detected ten times or more. The chain links TRBV29-1 to TRBJ1-1; D gene uncertain. V dropped 6 bases and J dropped 1 base, with 15 bases sitting between them. The CDR3 totals 14 residues. Germline-derived CDR1 and CDR2 are SQVTM and ANQGSEA. CDR3 DNA sequence: TGCAGCGTCGCCCAGAGGTTAACGAACACTGAAGCTTTCTTT. This sequence encodes CSVAQRLTNTEAFF.

The rearrangement links TRBV29-1 to TRBJ2-7, with 11 nucleotides matching TRBD1. The junction had 9 bases not matched to a gene; V was cut back by 6 bases and J by 2 bases. This CDR3 comprises 15 residues. CDR1 is SQVTM and CDR2 is ANQGSEA in the germline V gene. DNA of the CDR3: TGCAGCGTATCCTCCAGGACAGGGGGCACCTACGAGCAGTACTTC. Protein: CSVSSRTGGTYEQYF.

J is TRBJ1-2 and V is TRBV27; 7 bases are shared with TRBD1. V was pared by 3 bases and J by 8 bases, with 12 bases of the junction left unmatched. CDR3 size: 15 residues. Germline-derived CDR1 and CDR2 are MNHEY and SMNVEV (reference sequence). CDR3 in DNA: TGTGCCAGCAGTTTCCGGACAGGTGGGGGATTAGGCTACACCTTC. It specifies CASSFRTGGGLGYTF.

This clonotype has more than one count but fewer than ten. The chain uses TRBV27 and TRBJ2-5; D perhaps matches TRBD2 (6 bases). The CDR3 extends over 15 amino acids. The V gene lost 8 bases and the J gene lost 5 bases, with 21 bases spanning the gap. Germline CDR1 MNHEY, CDR2 SMNVEV (reference sequence). The CDR3 bases are TGTGCCAGCGCACCCGCCCTCGGAGGGTGGGAGACCCAGTACTTC. As protein: CASAPALGGWETQYF.

At least ten counts were recorded for this clonotype. The V and J genes are TRBV9 and TRBJ2-5; D not certain. The CDR3 runs 13 residues. Germline V gene data show CDR1 as SGDLS and CDR2 as YYNGEE. V gave up 2 bases and J gave up 2 bases, with 7 bases separating them. As DNA, the CDR3 is TGTGCCAGCAGCGTCCGAGGTCAAGAGACCCAGTACTTC. It codes for CASSVRGQETQYF.

The gene calls are TRBV29-1 and TRBJ2-1; D possibly corresponds to TRBD1 (5 bases). The J call is uncertain, as TRBJ2-7 better fits the DNA end. This CDR3 is 14 amino acids long. Germline V gene lookup returns CDR1 SQVTM and CDR2 ANQGSEA. The CDR3 DNA sequence: TGCAGCGTTGAAACGGTGCAGGGCTACAATGAGCAGTACTTC. Amino acid sequence: CSVETVQGYNEQYF.

This clonotype has more than one count but fewer than ten. V is TRBV3-1 and J is TRBJ2-2; tentatively, D is TRBD1 or TRBD2 (6 bases each). The CDR3 extends over 15 amino acids. V was pared by 2 bases and J by 6 bases, with 13 bases between. The germline V gene has CDR1 LGHDT and CDR2 YNNKEL (reference sequence). The CDR3 DNA sequence: TGTGCCAGCAGCCAAAGAGGGGGGCGAGCCGGGGAGCTGTTTTTT. Translation gives CASSQRGGRAGELFF.

V and J are TRBV20-1 and TRBJ2-7, with D unresolved. The CDR3 spans 13 residues. Deletions cut 1 base from V and 3 bases from J, with 10 bases between. Germline CDR1 is DFQATT and CDR2 is SNEGSKA (reference sequence). CDR3 coding DNA: TGCAGTGCTAGAGTTCCCTCTGGCTACGAGCAGTACTTC. This encodes CSARVPSGYEQYF.